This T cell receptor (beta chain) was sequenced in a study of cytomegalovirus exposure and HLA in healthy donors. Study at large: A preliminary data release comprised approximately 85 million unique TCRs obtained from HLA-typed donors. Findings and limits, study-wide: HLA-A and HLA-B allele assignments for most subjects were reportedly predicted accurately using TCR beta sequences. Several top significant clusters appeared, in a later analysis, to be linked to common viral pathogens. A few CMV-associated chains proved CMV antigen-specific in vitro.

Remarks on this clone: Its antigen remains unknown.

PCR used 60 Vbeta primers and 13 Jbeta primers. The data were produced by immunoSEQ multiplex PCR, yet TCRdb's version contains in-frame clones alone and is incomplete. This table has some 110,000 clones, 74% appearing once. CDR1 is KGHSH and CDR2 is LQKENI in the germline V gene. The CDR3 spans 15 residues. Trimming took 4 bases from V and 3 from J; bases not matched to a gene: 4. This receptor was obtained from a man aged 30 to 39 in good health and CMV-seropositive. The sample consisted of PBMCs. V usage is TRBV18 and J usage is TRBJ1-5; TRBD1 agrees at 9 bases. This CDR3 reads CASSLRTGDNQPQHF. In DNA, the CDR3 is TGTGCCAGCTCACTCAGGACAGGGGACAATCAGCCCCAGCATTTT.